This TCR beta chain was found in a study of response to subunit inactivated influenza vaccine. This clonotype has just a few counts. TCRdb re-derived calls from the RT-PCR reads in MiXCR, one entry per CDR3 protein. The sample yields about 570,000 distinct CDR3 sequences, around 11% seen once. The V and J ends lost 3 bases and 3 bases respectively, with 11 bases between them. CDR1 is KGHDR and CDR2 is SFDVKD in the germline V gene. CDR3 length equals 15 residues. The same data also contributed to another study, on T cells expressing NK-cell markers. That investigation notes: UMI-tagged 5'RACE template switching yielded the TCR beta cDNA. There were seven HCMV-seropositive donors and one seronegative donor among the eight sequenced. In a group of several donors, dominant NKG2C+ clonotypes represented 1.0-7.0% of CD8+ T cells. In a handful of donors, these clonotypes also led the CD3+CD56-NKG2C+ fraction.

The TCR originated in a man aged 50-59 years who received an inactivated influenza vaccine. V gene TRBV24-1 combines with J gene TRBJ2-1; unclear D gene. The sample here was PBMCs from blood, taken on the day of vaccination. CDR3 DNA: TGTGCCACCAGTGATCTGTCAGACAACTACAATGAGCAGTTCTTC. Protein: CATSDLSDNYNEQFF.